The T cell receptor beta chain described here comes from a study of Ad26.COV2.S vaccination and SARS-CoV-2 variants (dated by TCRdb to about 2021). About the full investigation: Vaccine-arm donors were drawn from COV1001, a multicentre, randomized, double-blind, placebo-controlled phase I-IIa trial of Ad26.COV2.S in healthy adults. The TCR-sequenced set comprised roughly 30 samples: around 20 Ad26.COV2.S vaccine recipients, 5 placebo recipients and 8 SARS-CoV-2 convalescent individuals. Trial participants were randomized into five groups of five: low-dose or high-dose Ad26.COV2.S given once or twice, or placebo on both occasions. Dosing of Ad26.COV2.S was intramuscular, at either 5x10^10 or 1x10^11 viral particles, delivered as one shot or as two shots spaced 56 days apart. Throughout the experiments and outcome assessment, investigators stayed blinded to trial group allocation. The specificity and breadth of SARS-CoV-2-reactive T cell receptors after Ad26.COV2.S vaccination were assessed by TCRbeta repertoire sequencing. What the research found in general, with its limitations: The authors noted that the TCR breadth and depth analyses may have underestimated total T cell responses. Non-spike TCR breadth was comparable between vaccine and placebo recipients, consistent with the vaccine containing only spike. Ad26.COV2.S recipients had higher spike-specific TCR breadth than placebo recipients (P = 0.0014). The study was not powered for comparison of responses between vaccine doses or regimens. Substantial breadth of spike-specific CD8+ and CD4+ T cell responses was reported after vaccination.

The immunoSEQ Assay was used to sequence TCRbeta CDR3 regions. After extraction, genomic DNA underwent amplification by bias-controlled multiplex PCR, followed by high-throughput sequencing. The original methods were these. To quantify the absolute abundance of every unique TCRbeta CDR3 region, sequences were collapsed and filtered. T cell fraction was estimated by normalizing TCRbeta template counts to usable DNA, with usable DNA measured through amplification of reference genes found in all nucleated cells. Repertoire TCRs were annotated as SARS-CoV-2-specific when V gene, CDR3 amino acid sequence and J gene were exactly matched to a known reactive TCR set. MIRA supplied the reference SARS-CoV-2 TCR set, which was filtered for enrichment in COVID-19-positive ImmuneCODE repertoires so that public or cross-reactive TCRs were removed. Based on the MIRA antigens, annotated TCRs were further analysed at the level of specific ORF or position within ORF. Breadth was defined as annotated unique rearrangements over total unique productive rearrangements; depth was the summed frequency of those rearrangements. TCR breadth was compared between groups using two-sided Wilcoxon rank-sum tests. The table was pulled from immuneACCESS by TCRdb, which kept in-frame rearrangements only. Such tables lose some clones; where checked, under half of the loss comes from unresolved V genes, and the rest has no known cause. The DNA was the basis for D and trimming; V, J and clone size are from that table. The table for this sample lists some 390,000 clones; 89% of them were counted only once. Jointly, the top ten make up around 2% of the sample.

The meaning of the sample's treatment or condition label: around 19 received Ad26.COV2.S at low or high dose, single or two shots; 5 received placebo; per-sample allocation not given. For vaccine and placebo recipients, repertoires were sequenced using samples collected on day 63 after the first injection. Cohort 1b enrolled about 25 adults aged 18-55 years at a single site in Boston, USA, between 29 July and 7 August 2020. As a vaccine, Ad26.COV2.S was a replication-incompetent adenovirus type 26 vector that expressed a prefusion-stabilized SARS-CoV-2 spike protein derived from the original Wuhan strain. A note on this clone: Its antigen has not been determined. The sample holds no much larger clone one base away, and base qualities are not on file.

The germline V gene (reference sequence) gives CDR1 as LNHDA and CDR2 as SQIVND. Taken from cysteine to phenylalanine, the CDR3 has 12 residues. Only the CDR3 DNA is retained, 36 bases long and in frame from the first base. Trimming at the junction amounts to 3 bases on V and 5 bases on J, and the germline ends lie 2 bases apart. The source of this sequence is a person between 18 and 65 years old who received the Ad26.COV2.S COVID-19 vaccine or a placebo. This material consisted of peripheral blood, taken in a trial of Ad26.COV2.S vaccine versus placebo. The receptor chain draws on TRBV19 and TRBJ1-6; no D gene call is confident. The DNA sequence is TGTGCCAGTAGTATTAATAATTCACCCCTCCACTTT. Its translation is CASSINNSPLHF.